Listed here are 3 T cell receptor beta chains from one sample, sequenced in a study of shared clonotypes between healthy human individuals. Only in-frame clones appear in the TCRdb table, and some are missing; sequencing was by immunoSEQ multiplex PCR. The data contain a few million clones, about 92% of them singletons. The source material was naive CD4+ T cells sorted from blood. Subset described: CD45RA+ positively selected. Every receptor here comes from a man younger than 30 in good health.

The V call is TRBV9, the J call TRBJ2-3, with D possibly being TRBD2 (5 bases). Trimming pared 2 bases from V and 8 bases from J, leaving 6 bases between. Germline assignment: CDR1 SGDLS and CDR2 YYNGEE. The CDR3 is 11 residues long. The CDR3 sequence: CASSVEGTQYF. Here the CDR3 DNA reads TGTGCCAGCAGCGTCGAGGGTACGCAGTATTTT.

V usage is TRBV5-6 and J usage is TRBJ2-6; D uncertain. V gave up 0 bases and J gave up 0 bases, with 4 bases separating them. CDR1 is SGHDT and CDR2 is YYEEEE in the germline V gene. The CDR3 spans 15 residues. The CDR3, as DNA: TGTGCCAGCAGCTTGGGTGTCTCTGGGGCCAACGTCCTGACTTTC. Amino acid sequence: CASSLGVSGANVLTF. Variable domain in full (rest from reference TRBV5-6 and TRBJ2-6): DAGVTQSPTHLIKTRGQQVTLRCSPKSGHDTVSWYQQALGQGPQFIFQYYEEEERQRGNFPDRFSGHQFPNYSSELNVNALLLGDSALYLCASSLGVSGANVLTFGAGSRLTVL.

The V gene is TRBV9, the J gene TRBJ2-1; 9 bases agree with TRBD2. Germline loops: CDR1 SGDLS, CDR2 YYNGEE. With V trimmed by 3 bases and J by 4 bases, 8 bases remained unmatched. This CDR3 spans 16 amino acids. The CDR3 spells CASSEGSGGKYNEQFF. The CDR3 nucleotides read TGTGCCAGCAGCGAAGGTAGCGGGGGAAAATACAATGAGCAGTTCTTC. The variable domain in full, with the rest retrieved from reference TRBV9 and TRBJ2-1, is DSGVTQTPKHLITATGQRVTLRCSPRSGDLSVYWYQQSLDQGLQFLIQYYNGEERAKGNILERFSAQQFPDLHSELNLSSLELGDSALYFCASSEGSGGKYNEQFFGPGTRLTVL.